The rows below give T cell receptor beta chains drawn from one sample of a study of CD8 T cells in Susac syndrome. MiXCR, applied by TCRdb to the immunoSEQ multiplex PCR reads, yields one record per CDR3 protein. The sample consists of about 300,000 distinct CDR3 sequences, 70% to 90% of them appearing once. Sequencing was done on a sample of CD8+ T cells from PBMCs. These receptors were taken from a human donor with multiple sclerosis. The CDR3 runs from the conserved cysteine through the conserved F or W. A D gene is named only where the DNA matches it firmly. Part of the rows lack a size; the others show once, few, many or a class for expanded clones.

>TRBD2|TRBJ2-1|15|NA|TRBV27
CASSLGVAGVNEQFF
TGTGCCAGCAGTTTAGGAGTAGCGGGAGTTAATGAGCAGTTCTTC
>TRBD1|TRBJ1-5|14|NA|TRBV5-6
CASSFSRGLQPQHF
TGTGCCAGCAGCTTCTCCAGGGGGTTGCAGCCCCAGCATTTT
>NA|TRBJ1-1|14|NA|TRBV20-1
CSARYFGMNTEAFF
TGCAGTGCCCGTTATTTCGGCATGAACACTGAAGCTTTCTTT
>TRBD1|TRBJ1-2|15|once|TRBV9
CASSPRTGGESGYTF
TGTGCCAGCAGCCCCCGAACAGGGGGCGAGTCTGGCTACACCTTC
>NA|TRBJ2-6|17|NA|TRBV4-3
CASSQVGPLTGANVLTF
TGCGCCAGCAGCCAAGTGGGACCCCTGACTGGGGCCAACGTCCTGACTTTC
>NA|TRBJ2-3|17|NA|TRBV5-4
CASSLGGAGARTDTQYF
TGTGCCAGCAGCCTGGGGGGGGCAGGGGCTCGGACAGATACGCAGTATTTT
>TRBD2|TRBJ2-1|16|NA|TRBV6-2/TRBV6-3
CASNQAGLAGGNEQFF
TGTGCCAGCAATCAGGCGGGGCTAGCGGGAGGGAATGAGCAGTTCTTC
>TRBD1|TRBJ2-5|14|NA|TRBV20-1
CSARDLGTEETQYF
TGCAGTGCTAGAGATTTGGGGACAGAAGAGACCCAGTACTTC
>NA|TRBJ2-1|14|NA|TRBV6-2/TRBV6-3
CASSLGRARGEQFF
TGTGCCAGCAGTTTGGGCAGGGCCCGGGGTGAGCAGTTCTTC
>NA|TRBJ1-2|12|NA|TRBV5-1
CASSYLGRAYTF
TGCGCCAGCAGCTATCTCGGCAGAGCCTACACCTTC
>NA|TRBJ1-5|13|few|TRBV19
CASSAVVGQPQHF
TGTGCCAGTAGTGCCGTGGTTGGACAGCCCCAGCATTTT
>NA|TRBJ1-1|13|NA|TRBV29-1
CSVPGGVNTEAFF
TGCAGCGTTCCTGGAGGGGTGAACACTGAAGCTTTCTTT
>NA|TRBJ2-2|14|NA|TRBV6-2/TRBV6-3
CASSPQADTGELFF
TGTGCCAGCAGTCCTCAGGCGGACACCGGGGAGCTGTTTTTT
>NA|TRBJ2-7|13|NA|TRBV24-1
CATSASLSGEQYF
TGTGCCACCAGTGCCTCCTTATCCGGCGAGCAGTACTTC
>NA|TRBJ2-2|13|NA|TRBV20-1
CSATLGMPGELFF
TGCAGTGCTACCCTTGGGATGCCCGGGGAGCTGTTTTTT
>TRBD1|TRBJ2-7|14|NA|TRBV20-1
CSAALGDRGYEQYF
TGCAGTGCTGCCCTAGGGGACAGGGGATACGAGCAGTACTTC
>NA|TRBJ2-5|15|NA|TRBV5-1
CASSLVLTPIETQYF
TGCGCCAGCAGCTTGGTGCTAACCCCAATAGAGACCCAGTACTTC
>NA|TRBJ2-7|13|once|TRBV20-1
CSATGGETYEQYF
TGCAGTGCTACCGGCGGGGAAACCTACGAGCAGTACTTC
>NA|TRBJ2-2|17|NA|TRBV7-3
CASSPSLTQVGTGELFF
TGTGCCAGCAGTCCCTCTCTGACTCAGGTCGGCACCGGGGAGCTGTTTTTT
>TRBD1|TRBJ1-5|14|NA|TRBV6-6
CASSLQGRDQPQHF
TGTGCCAGCAGTCTACAGGGGCGAGATCAGCCCCAGCATTTT
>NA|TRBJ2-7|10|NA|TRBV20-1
CSAGTGGQYF
TGCAGTGCGGGGACGGGTGGGCAGTACTTC
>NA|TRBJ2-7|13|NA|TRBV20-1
CSARGLKTYEQYF
TGCAGTGCTAGGGGGTTAAAGACCTACGAGCAGTACTTC
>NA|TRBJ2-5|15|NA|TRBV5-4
CASSLVAGAYETQYF
TGTGCCAGCAGCTTGGTAGCAGGGGCTTATGAGACCCAGTACTTC
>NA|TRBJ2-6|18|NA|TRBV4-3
CASSQDRGTPSGANVLTF
TGCGCCAGCAGCCAAGATAGGGGCACCCCCTCTGGGGCCAACGTCCTGACTTTC
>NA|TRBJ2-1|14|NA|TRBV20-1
CSANTFISYNEQFF
TGCAGTGCTAACACTTTCATATCATACAATGAGCAGTTCTTC
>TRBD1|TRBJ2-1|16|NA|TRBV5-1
CASSLVGRGQNNEQFF
TGCGCCAGCAGCTTAGTAGGCAGGGGGCAAAACAATGAGCAGTTCTTC